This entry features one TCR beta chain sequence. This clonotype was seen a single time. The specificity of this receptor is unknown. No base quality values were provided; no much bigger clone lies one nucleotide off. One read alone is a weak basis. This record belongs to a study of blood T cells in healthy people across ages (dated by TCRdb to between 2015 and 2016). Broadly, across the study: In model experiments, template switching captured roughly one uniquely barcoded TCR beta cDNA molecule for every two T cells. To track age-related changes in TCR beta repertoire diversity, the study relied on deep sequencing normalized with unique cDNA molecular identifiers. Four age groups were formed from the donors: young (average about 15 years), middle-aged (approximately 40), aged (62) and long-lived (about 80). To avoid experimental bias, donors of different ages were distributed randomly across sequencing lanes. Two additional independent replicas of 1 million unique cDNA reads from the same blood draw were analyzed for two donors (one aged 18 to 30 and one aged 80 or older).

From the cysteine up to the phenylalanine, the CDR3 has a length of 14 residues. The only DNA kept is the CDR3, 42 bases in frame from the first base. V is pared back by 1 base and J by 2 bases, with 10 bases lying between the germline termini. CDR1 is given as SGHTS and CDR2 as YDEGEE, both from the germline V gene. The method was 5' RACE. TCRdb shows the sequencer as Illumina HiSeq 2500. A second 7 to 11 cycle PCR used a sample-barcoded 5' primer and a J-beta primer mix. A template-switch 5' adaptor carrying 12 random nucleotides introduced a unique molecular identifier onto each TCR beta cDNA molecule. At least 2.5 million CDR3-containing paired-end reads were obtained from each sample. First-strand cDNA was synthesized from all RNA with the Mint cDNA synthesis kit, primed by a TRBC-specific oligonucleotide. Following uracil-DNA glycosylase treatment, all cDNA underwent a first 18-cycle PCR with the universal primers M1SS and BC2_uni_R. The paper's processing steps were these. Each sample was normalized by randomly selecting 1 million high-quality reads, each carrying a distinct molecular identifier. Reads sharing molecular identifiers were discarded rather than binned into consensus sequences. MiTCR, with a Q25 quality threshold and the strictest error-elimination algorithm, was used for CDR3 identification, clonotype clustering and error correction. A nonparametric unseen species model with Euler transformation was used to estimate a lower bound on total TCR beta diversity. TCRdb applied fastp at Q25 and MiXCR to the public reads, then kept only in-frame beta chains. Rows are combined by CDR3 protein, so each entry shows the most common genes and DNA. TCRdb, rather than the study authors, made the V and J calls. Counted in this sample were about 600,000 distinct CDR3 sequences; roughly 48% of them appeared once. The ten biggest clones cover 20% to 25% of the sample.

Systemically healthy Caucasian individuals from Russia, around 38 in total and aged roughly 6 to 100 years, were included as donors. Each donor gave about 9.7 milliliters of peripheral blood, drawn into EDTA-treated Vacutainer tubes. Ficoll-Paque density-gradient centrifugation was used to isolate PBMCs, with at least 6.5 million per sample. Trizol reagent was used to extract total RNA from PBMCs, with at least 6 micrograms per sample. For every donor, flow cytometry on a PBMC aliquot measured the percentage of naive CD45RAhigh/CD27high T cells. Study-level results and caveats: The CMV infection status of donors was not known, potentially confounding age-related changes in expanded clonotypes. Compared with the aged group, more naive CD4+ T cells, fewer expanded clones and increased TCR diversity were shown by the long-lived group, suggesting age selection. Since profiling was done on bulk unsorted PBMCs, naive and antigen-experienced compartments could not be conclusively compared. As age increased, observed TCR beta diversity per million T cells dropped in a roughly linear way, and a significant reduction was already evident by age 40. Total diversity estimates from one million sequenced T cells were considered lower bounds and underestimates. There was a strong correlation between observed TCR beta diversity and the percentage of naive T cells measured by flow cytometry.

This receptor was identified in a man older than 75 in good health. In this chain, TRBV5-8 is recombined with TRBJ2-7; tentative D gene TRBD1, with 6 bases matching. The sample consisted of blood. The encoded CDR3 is CASSLSGVTYEQYF. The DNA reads TGTGCCAGCAGCTTGTCAGGGGTAACCTACGAGCAGTACTTC.